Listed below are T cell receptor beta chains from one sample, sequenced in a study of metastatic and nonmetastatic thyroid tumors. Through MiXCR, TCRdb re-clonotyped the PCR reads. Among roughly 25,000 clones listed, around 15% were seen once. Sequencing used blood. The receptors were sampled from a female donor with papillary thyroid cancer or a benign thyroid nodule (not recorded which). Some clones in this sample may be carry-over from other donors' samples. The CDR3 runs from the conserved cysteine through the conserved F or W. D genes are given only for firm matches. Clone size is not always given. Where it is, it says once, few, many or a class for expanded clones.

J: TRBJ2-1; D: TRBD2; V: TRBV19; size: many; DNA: TGTGCCAGTAGTAGGAGGAGCGGGAGCTTACCCGGTTACAATGAGCAGTTTTTC; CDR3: CASSRRSGSLPGYNEQFF
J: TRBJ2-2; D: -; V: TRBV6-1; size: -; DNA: TGTGCCAGCACTAGAGCGGCAGGGCAGGGCGGGGAGCTGTTTTTT; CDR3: CASTRAAGQGGELFF
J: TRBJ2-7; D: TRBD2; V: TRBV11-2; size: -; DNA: TGTGCCAGCAGCCAGCTAGCGGGGGAAGACGAGCAGTACTTC; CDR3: CASSQLAGEDEQYF
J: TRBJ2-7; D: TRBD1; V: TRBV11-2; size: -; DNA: TGTGCCAGCAGCCAATGGGGGGGACAGGGGTCCTACGAGCAGTACTTC; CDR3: CASSQWGGQGSYEQYF
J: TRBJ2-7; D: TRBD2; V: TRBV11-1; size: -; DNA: TGTGCCAGCAGCTTAGCGTGGACTAGCGGGGGGGAGTCCTACGAGCAGTACTTC; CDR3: CASSLAWTSGGESYEQYF
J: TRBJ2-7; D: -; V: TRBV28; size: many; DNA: TGTGCCAGCAGGAGGATTGGGTACGAGCAGTACTTC; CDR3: CASRRIGYEQYF
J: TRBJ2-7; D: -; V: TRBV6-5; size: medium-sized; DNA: TGTGCCAGCAGTTACTCGAGCCTAACAGGGAACGAGCAGTACTTC; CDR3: CASSYSSLTGNEQYF
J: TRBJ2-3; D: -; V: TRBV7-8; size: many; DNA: TGTGCCAGCAGGAGAGGGGGGCTCTCCACAGATACGCAGTATTTT; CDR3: CASRRGGLSTDTQYF
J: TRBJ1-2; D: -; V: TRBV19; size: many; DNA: TGTGCCAGTAGTATTGGACGCCCTCCCCGTGGCTACACCTTC; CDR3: CASSIGRPPRGYTF
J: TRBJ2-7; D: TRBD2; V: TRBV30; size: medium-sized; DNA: TGTGCCTGGACCCCTAGCGGGAGGCCGGACACCTACGAGCAGTACTTC; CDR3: CAWTPSGRPDTYEQYF